This is a list of T cell receptor beta chains from one sample in a study of T-cell reconstitution after alpha-beta-depleted transplantation in children. Each CDR3 protein gets one entry after TCRdb re-called the PCR reads with MiXCR. The profile shows about 260,000 distinct CDR3 sequences, around 8% of them singletons. The source was PBMCs, mostly from graft donor cells, collected 180 days after TCRalphabeta/CD19-depleted stem cell transplant. These receptors originate from a male patient aged 10 to 17 who had a stem cell transplant for acute lymphoblastic leukemia, so the T cells may come from the graft donor. CDR3s include the opening cysteine and the closing phenylalanine or tryptophan. The D gene is left open where the match is weak. The listing skips clone size in some rows; elsewhere it reads once, few, many or a size class.

J gene	D gene	V gene	clone size	CDR3 protein	CDR3 DNA
TRBJ2-7	TRBD2	TRBV6-1	many	CASRPGTIASGEQYF	TGTGCCAGCCGTCCGGGGACTATCGCTTCGGGGGAGCAGTACTTC
TRBJ2-6	-	TRBV12-3/TRBV12-4	many	CASSGVPLPSGANVLTF	TGTGCCAGCAGTGGGGTACCCCTACCCTCTGGGGCCAACGTCCTGACTTTC
TRBJ2-1	TRBD2	TRBV6-5	many	CASSYSGTSGPSYNEQFF	TGTGCCAGCAGTTACTCCGGGACTAGCGGCCCCTCCTACAATGAGCAGTTCTTC
TRBJ2-7	TRBD2	TRBV10-3	many	CAISESLLAGKEGF	TGTGCCATCAGTGAGTCGTTACTAGCGGGAAAGGAAGGGTTC
TRBJ2-5	TRBD2	TRBV7-9	many	CASSYLPGLAPSPSQYF	TGTGCCAGCAGCTACTTGCCGGGACTAGCGCCTTCCCCGTCCCAGTACTTC
TRBJ2-5	-	TRBV20-1	many	CSATGVETQYF	TGCAGTGCCACGGGGGTGGAGACCCAGTACTTC
TRBJ1-5	TRBD1	TRBV12-3/TRBV12-4	many	CASSSRTGYSNQPQHF	TGTGCCAGCAGTTCCAGGACAGGTTATAGCAATCAGCCCCAGCATTTT
TRBJ2-2	-	TRBV5-1	many	CASSSVAGELFF	TGCGCCAGCAGCTCCGTCGCCGGGGAGCTGTTTTTT
TRBJ2-5	TRBD2	TRBV9	many	CASSVEGGTQETQYF	TGTGCCAGCAGCGTAGAGGGAGGGACCCAAGAGACCCAGTACTTC
TRBJ1-2	-	TRBV28	many	CASSSPQGLYGYTF	TGTGCCAGCAGTTCGCCCCAGGGCCTCTATGGCTACACCTTC
TRBJ1-1	TRBD1	TRBV5-1	many	CASMDRPNTEAFF	TGCGCCAGCATGGACAGGCCGAACACTGAAGCTTTCTTT
TRBJ2-2	-	TRBV9	many	CASTAGLMNTGELFF	TGTGCCAGCACGGCGGGACTCATGAACACCGGGGAGCTGTTTTTT
TRBJ2-7	TRBD1	TRBV4-3	few	CASSPRDRERLRQYF	TGCGCCAGCAGCCCCCGGGACAGGGAAAGGTTGAGGCAGTACTTC
TRBJ2-7	-	TRBV29-1	many	CSVKVRGAWSYEQYF	TGCAGCGTTAAAGTAAGGGGCGCATGGTCCTACGAGCAGTACTTC
TRBJ1-2	TRBD1	TRBV25-1	many	CASRGQGANYGYTF	TGTGCCAGCCGGGGACAGGGGGCGAACTATGGCTACACCTTC
TRBJ2-7	-	TRBV20-1	-	CSASGAYEQYF	TGCAGTGCTAGCGGGGCATACGAGCAGTACTTC
TRBJ2-2	TRBD2	TRBV27	many	CASSWTSGRAVNGELFF	TGTGCCAGCAGTTGGACTAGCGGGAGGGCCGTTAATGGGGAGCTGTTTTTT
TRBJ1-4	TRBD1	TRBV18	many	CASSRQGSGEKLFF	TGTGCCAGCTCACGACAGGGTTCTGGCGAAAAACTGTTTTTT
TRBJ2-5	TRBD2	TRBV18	few	CASSPLSGGAQETQYF	TGTGCCAGCTCACCCTTAAGCGGGGGGGCTCAAGAGACCCAGTACTTC
TRBJ1-2	-	TRBV7-9	many	CASSFEINYGYTF	TGTGCCAGCAGCTTTGAGATTAACTATGGCTACACCTTC
TRBJ2-1	-	TRBV4-1	many	CASSQDLAGEQFF	TGCGCCAGCAGCCAAGACCTTGCGGGAGAGCAGTTCTTC
TRBJ2-7	-	TRBV28	many	CASSFVSGYEQYF	TGTGCCAGCAGTTTTGTGAGTGGTTACGAGCAGTACTTC
TRBJ1-2	-	TRBV28	many	CASSFLRPAGGYGYTF	TGTGCCAGCAGTTTCCTGCGACCAGCGGGGGGCTATGGCTACACCTTC
TRBJ2-7	-	TRBV7-8	many	CASAHAWTGLAGTYEQYF	TGTGCCAGCGCCCATGCCTGGACAGGGTTAGCGGGGACCTACGAGCAGTACTTC
TRBJ2-5	TRBD1	TRBV12-3/TRBV12-4	many	CASRMGQHQETQYF	TGTGCCAGCAGGATGGGACAGCACCAAGAGACCCAGTACTTC
TRBJ2-2	-	TRBV6-2/TRBV6-3	many	CASSYELSTGELFF	TGTGCCAGCAGTTACGAGTTGAGCACCGGGGAGCTGTTTTTT
TRBJ2-5	-	TRBV6-5	many	CASSYTPGGSQYF	TGTGCCAGCAGTTACACCCCAGGGGGGTCCCAGTACTTC
TRBJ2-7	-	TRBV7-9	few	CASSYRTESTYEQYF	TGTGCCAGCAGCTATCGGACAGAATCCACCTACGAGCAGTACTTC
TRBJ1-6	-	TRBV20-1	many	CSAPGGSYNSPLHF	TGCAGTGCCCCGGGGGGGTCCTATAATTCACCCCTCCACTTT
TRBJ2-1	-	TRBV21-1	many	CATLSGRPNEQFF	TGTGCCACCTTGAGCGGGAGGCCTAATGAGCAGTTCTTC
TRBJ2-5	-	TRBV29-1	many	CSVEATFQRETQYF	TGCAGCGTTGAGGCGACCTTCCAACGGGAGACCCAGTACTTC
TRBJ2-1	TRBD2	TRBV7-3	many	CASSRFRRASGGDNEQFF	TGTGCCAGCAGCCGCTTCCGTAGGGCTAGCGGGGGTGACAATGAGCAGTTCTTC
TRBJ1-5	-	TRBV4-3	many	CASSQGYRVQPQHF	TGCGCCAGCAGCCAGGGATACAGGGTACAGCCCCAGCATTTT
TRBJ2-1	-	TRBV7-8	many	CASSLTGSEQFF	TGTGCCAGCAGCTTAACGGGCAGTGAGCAGTTCTTC
TRBJ2-7	-	TRBV6-1	many	CASSASRGSPYEQYF	TGTGCCAGCAGTGCCTCTCGGGGCAGCCCCTACGAGCAGTACTTC
TRBJ2-4	TRBD2	TRBV7-2	many	CASSLVVGTSTNIQYF	TGTGCCAGCAGCTTAGTCGTAGGGACTAGCACGAACATTCAGTACTTC
TRBJ1-5	TRBD1	TRBV6-5	-	CASLKGQSNQPQHF	TGTGCCAGCTTAAAGGGACAGTCTAATCAGCCCCAGCATTTT
TRBJ1-1	-	TRBV7-2	many	CASSLGGVGTEAFF	TGTGCCAGCAGCTTAGGGGGAGTAGGGACTGAAGCTTTCTTT
TRBJ1-5	-	TRBV10-3	many	CAISEATSNQPQHF	TGTGCCATCAGTGAAGCGACGAGCAATCAGCCCCAGCATTTT
TRBJ2-5	TRBD2	TRBV6-6	many	CASTGTLAVAGVGETQYF	TGTGCCAGCACCGGAACCTTAGCGGTGGCGGGGGTAGGGGAGACCCAGTACTTC
TRBJ2-5	-	TRBV6-5	-	CASSYLGGTQYF	TGTGCCAGCAGTTACTTGGGTGGGACCCAGTACTTC
TRBJ1-6	-	TRBV4-3	many	CASSQTRRNSPLHF	TGCGCCAGCAGCCAAACCCGGAGGAATTCACCCCTCCACTTT
TRBJ1-1	-	TRBV25-1	many	CASSLFTEAFF	TGTGCCAGCTCCCTCTTCACTGAAGCTTTCTTT
TRBJ2-7	TRBD1	TRBV7-6	many	CASSPPTGPPYEQYF	TGTGCCAGCAGCCCCCCGACAGGGCCTCCCTACGAGCAGTACTTC
TRBJ2-3	-	TRBV6-5	many	CASSYAEGADTQYF	TGTGCCAGCAGTTACGCGGAGGGTGCAGATACGCAGTATTTT